This is a list of T cell receptor beta chains from one sample in a study of beta chain features in type 1 diabetes. Repertoires were generated with immunoSEQ multiplex PCR, while TCRdb's copy carries only in-frame clones and drops some. The repertoire holds approximately 600,000 clones, with about an eighth as singletons. Specimen: naive CD4+ T cells from blood. These receptor sequences come from a man aged 25 to 40 with type 1 diabetes. Both conserved end residues are part of each CDR3. D genes are given only for firm matches. Clone size is not always given. Where it is, it says once, few, many or a class for expanded clones.

D | J | size | V | CDR3 | DNA
TRBD1 | TRBJ2-3 | - | TRBV29-1 | CSGGSGTGVSDTQYF | TGCAGCGGGGGGTCCGGGACAGGGGTTTCAGATACGCAGTATTTT
- | TRBJ2-6 | - | TRBV4-2 | CASSQVASSGANVLTF | TGTGCCAGCAGCCAAGTCGCCAGCTCTGGGGCCAACGTCCTGACTTTC
- | TRBJ2-3 | few | TRBV11-2 | CASSSQGSSDTQYF | TGTGCCAGCAGCTCACAGGGCTCGTCAGATACGCAGTATTTT
- | TRBJ2-7 | - | TRBV7-2 | CASSFHPMGGGRYEQYF | TGTGCCAGCAGCTTCCACCCGATGGGAGGGGGGCGCTACGAGCAGTACTTC
- | TRBJ2-3 | - | TRBV9 | CASSVASSGGTDTQYF | TGTGCCAGCAGCGTAGCGAGTAGCGGTGGCACAGATACGCAGTATTTT
TRBD2 | TRBJ2-1 | few | TRBV4-1 | CASSQDSGGSSYNEQFF | TGCGCCAGCAGCCAAGACAGCGGGGGAAGCTCCTACAATGAGCAGTTCTTC
TRBD1 | TRBJ1-1 | - | TRBV11-2 | CASSLENRGPEAFF | TGTGCCAGCAGCTTAGAGAACAGGGGACCTGAAGCTTTCTTT
TRBD1 | TRBJ2-5 | - | TRBV7-2 | CASSSGQGEETQYF | TGTGCCAGCAGCTCTGGACAGGGGGAAGAGACCCAGTACTTC
- | TRBJ1-5 | few | TRBV15 | CATSRGYSNQPQHF | TGTGCCACCAGCAGAGGTTACAGCAATCAGCCCCAGCATTTT
- | TRBJ1-6 | - | TRBV10-3 | CAITGSLGSPLHF | TGTGCCATCACGGGGTCCTTAGGGTCACCCCTCCACTTT
- | TRBJ1-6 | few | TRBV9 | CASSAWPYNSPLHF | TGTGCCAGCAGCGCCTGGCCCTATAATTCACCCCTCCACTTT
- | TRBJ2-3 | few | TRBV9 | CASSAVRKADTQYF | TGTGCCAGCAGCGCAGTTAGGAAGGCAGATACGCAGTATTTT
TRBD2 | TRBJ2-3 | few | TRBV28 | CASSPGLVDTQYF | TGTGCCAGCAGTCCTGGACTAGTCGATACGCAGTATTTT
TRBD1 | TRBJ1-5 | - | TRBV7-2 | CASSLWTGGGQPQHF | TGTGCCAGCAGCCTCTGGACAGGGGGCGGTCAGCCCCAGCATTTT
- | TRBJ2-3 | few | TRBV30 | CAWGDSTDTQYF | TGTGCCTGGGGGGACAGCACAGATACGCAGTATTTT
- | TRBJ1-2 | - | TRBV18 | CASSPEGRGYTF | TGTGCCAGCTCACCGGAGGGGCGAGGCTACACCTTC
- | TRBJ1-5 | few | TRBV29-1 | CSVSPGLNQPQHF | TGCAGCGTCTCCCCTGGACTCAATCAGCCCCAGCATTTT
- | TRBJ2-7 | - | TRBV6-5 | CASSYSIALYEQYF | TGTGCCAGCAGTTACTCGATAGCCCTCTACGAGCAGTACTTC
- | TRBJ2-3 | - | TRBV7-8 | CASSLLLRTSGTDTQYF | TGTGCCAGCAGCTTATTACTCCGGACATCGGGTACAGATACGCAGTATTTT
- | TRBJ2-5 | few | TRBV2 | CARETGQQETQYF | TGTGCCAGGGAGACAGGCCAACAAGAGACCCAGTACTTC
- | TRBJ1-1 | few | TRBV10-3 | CAISDSSDTEAFF | TGTGCCATCAGCGACAGTTCTGACACTGAAGCTTTCTTT
- | TRBJ2-1 | few | TRBV21-1 | CASTPEGGGDNEQFF | TGTGCCAGCACCCCTGAGGGGGGGGGCGATAATGAGCAGTTCTTC
- | TRBJ2-1 | - | TRBV27 | CASGQDEQFF | TGTGCCAGCGGCCAAGATGAGCAGTTCTTC
TRBD2 | TRBJ2-3 | few | TRBV7-2 | CASSLARSGGARTDTQYF | TGTGCCAGCAGCTTAGCTAGAAGCGGGGGGGCCAGGACAGATACGCAGTATTTT
- | TRBJ1-2 | - | TRBV4-3 | CASSSRQMNYGYTF | TGCGCCAGCAGCTCAAGGCAGATGAACTATGGCTACACCTTC
TRBD1 | TRBJ2-7 | few | TRBV7-9 | CASSLGTGYEQYF | TGTGCCAGCAGCTTGGGGACAGGGTACGAGCAGTACTTC
- | TRBJ1-1 | - | TRBV5-1 | CASSLRPNTEAFF | TGCGCCAGCAGCTTGAGGCCGAACACTGAAGCTTTCTTT
- | TRBJ2-7 | few | TRBV5-1 | CASSLDYSEQYF | TGCGCCAGCAGCTTGGATTACAGCGAGCAGTACTTC
- | TRBJ1-5 | few | TRBV19 | CASSIPFLRGNQPQHF | TGTGCCAGTAGTATTCCATTCCTCCGGGGCAATCAGCCCCAGCATTTT
- | TRBJ2-1 | few | TRBV5-4 | CASSPSGYPYNEQFF | TGTGCCAGCAGCCCCAGCGGGTACCCCTACAATGAGCAGTTCTTC
TRBD2 | TRBJ2-1 | - | TRBV29-1 | CSVPGGGAYNEQFF | TGCAGCGTCCCGGGCGGGGGGGCTTACAATGAGCAGTTCTTC
- | TRBJ2-5 | few | TRBV25-1 | CASSESPRETQYF | TGTGCCAGCAGTGAATCTCCCCGGGAGACCCAGTACTTC